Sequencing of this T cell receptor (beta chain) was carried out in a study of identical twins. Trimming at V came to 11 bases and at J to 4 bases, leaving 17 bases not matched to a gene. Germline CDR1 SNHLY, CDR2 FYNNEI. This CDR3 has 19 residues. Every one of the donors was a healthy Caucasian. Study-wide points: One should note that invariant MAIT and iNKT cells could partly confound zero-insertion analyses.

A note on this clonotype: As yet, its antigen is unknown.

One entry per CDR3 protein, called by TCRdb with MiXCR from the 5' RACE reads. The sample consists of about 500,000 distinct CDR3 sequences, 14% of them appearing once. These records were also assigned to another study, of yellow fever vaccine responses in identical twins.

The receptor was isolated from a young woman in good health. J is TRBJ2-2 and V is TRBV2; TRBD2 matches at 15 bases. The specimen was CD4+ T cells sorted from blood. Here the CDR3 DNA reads TGTGCCTTCTCTCGATCAGGACTAGCGGGAGGGCGGGGCACCGGGGAGCTGTTTTTT. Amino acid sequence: CAFSRSGLAGGRGTGELFF. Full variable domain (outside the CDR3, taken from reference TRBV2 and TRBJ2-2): EPEVTQTPSHQVTQMGQEVILRCVPISNHLYFYWYRQILGQKVEFLVSFYNNEISEKSEIFDDQFSVERPDGSNFTLKIRSTKLEDSAMYFCAFSRSGLAGGRGTGELFFGEGSRLTVL.